The 7 T cell receptor beta chains given below trace back to one sample, sequenced in a study of shared clonotypes between healthy human individuals. Produced via immunoSEQ multiplex PCR; TCRdb's table is partial and in-frame only. The sample gives millions of clones, 85% to 95% of which show up once; more than 0.1% is in the top ten. Sequencing was carried out using naive CD4+ T cells sorted from blood. Specified subset: CD45RA+ positively selected. The source of these receptors is a young man in good health.

A word on this clone: This specimen includes other DNA sequences encoding the same CDR3. In DNA form, the CDR3 reads TGTGCCTGGAGTGTACTGAAGGGATCAGGGGAGCTGTTTTTT. It codes for CAWSVLKGSGELFF. This chain links TRBV30 with TRBJ2-2; D call uncertain. The V end lost 0 bases, the J end lost 8 bases, and 13 bases lay between the germline ends. Per germline, CDR1 GTSNPN and CDR2 SVGIG (reference sequence). The CDR3 sequence is 14 residues long.

The chain has TRBV7-8 and TRBJ1-2; TRBD1 is a possible D gene (5 bases). There are 14 residues in the CDR3. CDR1 SGHVS and CDR2 FQNEAQ come from the germline V gene. The ends were cut back, 2 bases at V and 8 bases at J, with 15 bases in the middle. The CDR3 loop reads CASSLNDQGSGYTF. The DNA for the CDR3 is TGTGCCAGCAGCTTAAACGATCAGGGTAGCGGCTACACCTTC. The full variable domain, rest sourced from reference TRBV7-8 and TRBJ1-2, is GAGVSQSPRYKVAKRGQDVALRCDPISGHVSLFWYQQALGQGPEFLTYFQNEAQLDKSGLPSDRFFAERPEGSVSTLKIQRTQQEDSAVYLCASSLNDQGSGYTFGSGTRLTVV.

This clone appeared a single time. Distinct nucleotide sequences in the sample also encode this CDR3. The V gene is TRBV9, the J gene TRBJ2-3, with TRBD1 as a possible D gene (7 bases). The V gene's germline CDR1 is SGDLS and CDR2 YYNGEE. V was clipped by 4 bases and J by 0 bases, with 12 bases between them. The CDR3 is made up of 15 amino acids. The CDR3, as DNA: TGTGCCAGCAGCCTCAGGGGGGTCAGCACAGATACGCAGTATTTT. Protein sequence: CASSLRGVSTDTQYF.

This clone was picked up a small number of times. The chain employs TRBV30 and TRBJ1-2; a possible D gene is TRBD1 (6 bases). The V gene lost 0 bases and the J gene lost 4 bases, with 12 bases spanning the gap. Germline lookup yields CDR1 GTSNPN and CDR2 SVGIG (reference sequence). The CDR3 contains 14 residues. CDR3 DNA sequence: TGTGCCTGGAGTGTAGGGGGGTCGAGCTATGGCTACACCTTC. It is translated as CAWSVGGSSYGYTF.

This chain uses TRBV2 with TRBJ1-1; TRBD1 agrees at 7 bases. V was pared by 6 bases and J by 4 bases, with 2 bases of the junction left unmatched. CDR3 size: 12 residues. Germline CDR1 reads SNHLY; CDR2 reads FYNNEI. CDR3 sequence (DNA): TGTGCCAGCAGAACAGGGGTCACTGAAGCTTTCTTT. Encoded protein: CASRTGVTEAFF.

About this clone: The same CDR3 also results from other DNA sequences found in this sample. The V and J genes are TRBV19 and TRBJ2-2, with D uncertain. The germline gives CDR1 LNHDA, CDR2 SQIVND (reference sequence). This CDR3 has 12 amino acids. Trimming removed 4 bases from V and 5 bases from J, with 5 bases in between. The CDR3 DNA reads as TGTGCCAGTAGTAGAGGAACCGGGGAGCTGTTTTTT. As protein: CASSRGTGELFF. The full variable domain, with the rest looked up from reference TRBV19 and TRBJ2-2, is DGGITQSPKYLFRKEGQNVTLSCEQNLNHDAMYWYRQDPGQGLRLIYYSQIVNDFQKGDIAEGYSVSREKKESFPLTVTSAQKNPTAFYLCASSRGTGELFFGEGSRLTVL.

About this clone: The sample contains more than one DNA sequence encoding this CDR3. The chain joins TRBV29-1 to TRBJ2-5, with 7 bases fitting TRBD1. The CDR3 runs to 13 residues. The ends lost 4 bases at V and 8 bases at J; junction bases unmatched: 10. Looked up from germline, CDR1 is SQVTM and CDR2 is ANQGSEA. The CDR3 DNA is TGCAGCGTTGTGAGGGGGCGATTGGAAACCCAGTACTTC. It yields the protein CSVVRGRLETQYF.